This TCR beta chain was found in a study of OX40 agonist ivuxolimab in advanced cancers. In germline, CDR1 is MGHRA, CDR2 YSYEKL. CDR3 length equals 14 residues. The ends lost 3 bases at V and 5 bases at J; junction bases unmatched: 4. The method was immunoSEQ multiplex PCR; TCRdb's version includes in-frame clones alone and lacks a portion of them. The table lists tens of thousands of clones, around 85% of them singletons. This sequence was found in an adult with an advanced solid tumor such as melanoma, head and neck, liver or kidney cancer. J is TRBJ2-5 and V is TRBV4-1; 9 bases align to TRBD2. This material consisted of CD4+ or CD8+ T cells sorted from blood, taken in a trial of the OX40 agonist ivuxolimab. DNA for the CDR3: TGCGCCAGCAGCCAGATAGCGGGAGTGGAGACCCAGTACTTC. Translating gives CASSQIAGVETQYF.